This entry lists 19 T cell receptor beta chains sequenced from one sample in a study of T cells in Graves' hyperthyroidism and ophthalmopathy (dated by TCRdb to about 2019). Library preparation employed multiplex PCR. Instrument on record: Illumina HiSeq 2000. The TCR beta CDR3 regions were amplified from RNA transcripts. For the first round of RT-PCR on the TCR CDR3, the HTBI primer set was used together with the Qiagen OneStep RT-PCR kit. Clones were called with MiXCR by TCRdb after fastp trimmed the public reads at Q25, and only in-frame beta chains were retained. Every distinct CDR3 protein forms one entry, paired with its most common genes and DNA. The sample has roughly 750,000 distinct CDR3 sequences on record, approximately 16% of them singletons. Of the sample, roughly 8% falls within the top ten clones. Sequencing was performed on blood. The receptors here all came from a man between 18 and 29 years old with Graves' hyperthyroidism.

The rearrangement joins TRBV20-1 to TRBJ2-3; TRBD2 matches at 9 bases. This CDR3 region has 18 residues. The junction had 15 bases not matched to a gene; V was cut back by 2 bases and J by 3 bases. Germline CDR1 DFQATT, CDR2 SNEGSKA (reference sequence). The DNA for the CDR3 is TGCAGTGCTAGACCCTACGGAGGTTCAAGCGGGAGGACAGATACGCAGTATTTT. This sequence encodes CSARPYGGSSGRTDTQYF.

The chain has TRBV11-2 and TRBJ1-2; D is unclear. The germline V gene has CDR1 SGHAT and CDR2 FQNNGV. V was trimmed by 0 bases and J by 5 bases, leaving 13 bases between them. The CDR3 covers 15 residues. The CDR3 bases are TGTGCCAGCAGCTTAGACACTGGGGTTTGGTATGGCTACACCTTC. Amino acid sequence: CASSLDTGVWYGYTF. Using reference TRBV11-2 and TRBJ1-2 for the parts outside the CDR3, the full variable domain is EAGVAQSPRYKIIEKRQSVAFWCNPISGHATLYWYQQILGQGPKLLIQFQNNGVVDDSQLPKDRFSAERLKGVDSTLKIQPAKLEDSAVYLCASSLDTGVWYGYTFGSGTRLTVV.

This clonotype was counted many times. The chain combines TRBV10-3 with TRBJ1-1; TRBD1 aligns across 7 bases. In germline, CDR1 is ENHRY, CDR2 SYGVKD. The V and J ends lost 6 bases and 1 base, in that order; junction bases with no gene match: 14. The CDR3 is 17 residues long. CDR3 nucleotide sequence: TGTGCCATCAGCCCGACAGGGAACAACTGGGGGAACACTGAAGCTTTCTTT. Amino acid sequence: CAISPTGNNWGNTEAFF.

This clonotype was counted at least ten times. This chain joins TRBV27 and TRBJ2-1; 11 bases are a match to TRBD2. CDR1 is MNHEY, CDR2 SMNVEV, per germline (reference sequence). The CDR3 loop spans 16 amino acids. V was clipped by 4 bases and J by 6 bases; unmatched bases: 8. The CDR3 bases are TGTGCCAGCAGTTCCGATAGCGGGAGGGCCGGCAATGAGCAGTTCTTC. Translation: CASSSDSGRAGNEQFF.

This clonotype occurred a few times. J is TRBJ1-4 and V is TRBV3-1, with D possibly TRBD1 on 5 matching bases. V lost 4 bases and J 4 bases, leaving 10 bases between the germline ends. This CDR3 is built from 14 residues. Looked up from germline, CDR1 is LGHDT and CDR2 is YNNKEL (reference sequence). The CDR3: CASSPGGYNEKLFF. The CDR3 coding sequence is TGTGCCAGCAGCCCGGGGGGGTATAATGAAAAACTGTTTTTT.

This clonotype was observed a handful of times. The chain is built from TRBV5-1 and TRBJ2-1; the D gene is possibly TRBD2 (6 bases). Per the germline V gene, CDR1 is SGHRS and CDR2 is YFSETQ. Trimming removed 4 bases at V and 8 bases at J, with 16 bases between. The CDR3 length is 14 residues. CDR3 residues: CASSPGLPGDEQFF. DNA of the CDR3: TGCGCCAGCAGCCCGGGACTCCCGGGCGATGAGCAGTTCTTC. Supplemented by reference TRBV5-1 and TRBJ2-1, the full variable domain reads KAGVTQTPRYLIKTRGQQVTLSCSPISGHRSVSWYQQTPGQGLQFLFEYFSETQRNKGNFPGRFSGRQFSNSRSEMNVSTLELGDSALYLCASSPGLPGDEQFFGPGTRLTVL.

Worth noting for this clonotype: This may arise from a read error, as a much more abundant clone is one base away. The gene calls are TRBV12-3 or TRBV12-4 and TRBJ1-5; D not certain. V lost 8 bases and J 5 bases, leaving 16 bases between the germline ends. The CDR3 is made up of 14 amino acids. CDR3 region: CASAITPEDQPQHF. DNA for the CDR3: TGTGCCAGCGCCATAACCCCTGAGGATCAGCCCCAGCATTTT.

The CDR3 protein is CSGGTPNTGELFF. The CDR3 coding sequence is TGCAGCGGGGGGACCCCGAACACCGGGGAGCTGTTTTTT. This rearrangement joins TRBV29-1 to TRBJ2-2, with D perhaps being TRBD1 or TRBD2 (5 bases each). Germline lookup yields CDR1 SQVTM and CDR2 ANQGSEA. This CDR3 is built from 13 residues. V was clipped by 7 bases and J by 0 bases, with 9 bases between them.

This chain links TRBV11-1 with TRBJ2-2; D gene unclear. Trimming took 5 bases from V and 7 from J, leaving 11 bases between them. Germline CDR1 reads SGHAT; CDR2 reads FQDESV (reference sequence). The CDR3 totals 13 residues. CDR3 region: CASSGFRIGELFF. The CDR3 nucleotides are TGTGCCAGCAGCGGTTTCAGAATCGGGGAGCTGTTTTTT.

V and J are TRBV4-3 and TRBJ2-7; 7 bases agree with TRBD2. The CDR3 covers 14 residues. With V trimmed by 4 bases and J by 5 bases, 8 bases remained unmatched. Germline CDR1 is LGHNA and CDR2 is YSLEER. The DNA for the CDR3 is TGCGCCAGCAGCCCCCGAAGCGGGGTACACGAGCAGTACTTC. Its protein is CASSPRSGVHEQYF.

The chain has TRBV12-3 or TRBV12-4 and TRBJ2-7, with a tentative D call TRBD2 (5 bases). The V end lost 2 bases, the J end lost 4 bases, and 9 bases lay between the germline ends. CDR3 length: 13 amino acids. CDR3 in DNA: TGTGCCAGCAGTTTAAACGGGGTATACGAGCAGTACTTC. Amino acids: CASSLNGVYEQYF.

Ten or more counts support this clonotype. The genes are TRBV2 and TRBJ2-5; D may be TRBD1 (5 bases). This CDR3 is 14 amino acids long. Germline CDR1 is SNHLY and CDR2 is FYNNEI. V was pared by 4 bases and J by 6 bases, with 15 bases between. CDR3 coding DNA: TGTGCCAGCAGTGTGGACAAGGGAAGGCAGACCCAGTACTTC. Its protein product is CASSVDKGRQTQYF.

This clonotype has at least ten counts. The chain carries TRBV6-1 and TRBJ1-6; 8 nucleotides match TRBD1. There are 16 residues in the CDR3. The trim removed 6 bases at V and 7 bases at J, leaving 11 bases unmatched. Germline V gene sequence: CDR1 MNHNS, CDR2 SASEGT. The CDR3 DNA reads TGTGCCAGCAGGGAGTGGGGACAGGCGGGAAATTCACCCCTCCACTTT. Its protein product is CASREWGQAGNSPLHF.

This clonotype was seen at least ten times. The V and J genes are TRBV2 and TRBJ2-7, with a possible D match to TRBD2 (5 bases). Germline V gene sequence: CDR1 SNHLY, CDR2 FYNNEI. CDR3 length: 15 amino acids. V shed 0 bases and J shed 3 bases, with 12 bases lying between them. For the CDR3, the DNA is TGTGCCAGCAGTGAAGCCGGAGGTAGGGTCTACGAGCAGTACTTC. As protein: CASSEAGGRVYEQYF.

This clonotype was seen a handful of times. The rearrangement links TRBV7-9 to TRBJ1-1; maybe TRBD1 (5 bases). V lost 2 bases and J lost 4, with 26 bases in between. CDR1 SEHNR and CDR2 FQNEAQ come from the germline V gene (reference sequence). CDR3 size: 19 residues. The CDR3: CASSLSRFSGRVVITEAFF. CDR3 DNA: TGTGCCAGCAGCTTAAGTCGTTTCTCGGGACGGGTGGTAATCACTGAAGCTTTCTTT.

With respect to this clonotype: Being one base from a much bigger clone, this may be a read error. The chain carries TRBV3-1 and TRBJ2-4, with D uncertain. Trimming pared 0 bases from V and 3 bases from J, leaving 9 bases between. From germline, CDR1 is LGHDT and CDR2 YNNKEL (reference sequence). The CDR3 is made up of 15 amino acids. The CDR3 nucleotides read TGTGCCAGCAGCCAAGATTTGGGGAACAAAAACATTCAGTACTTC. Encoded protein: CASSQDLGNKNIQYF.

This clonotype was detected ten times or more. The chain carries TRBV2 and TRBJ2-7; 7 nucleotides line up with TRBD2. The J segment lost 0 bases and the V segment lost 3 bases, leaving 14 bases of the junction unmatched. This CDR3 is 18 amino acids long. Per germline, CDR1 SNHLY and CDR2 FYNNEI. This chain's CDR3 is CASSDVMGGPLTSYEQYF. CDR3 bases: TGTGCCAGCAGTGATGTTATGGGAGGGCCGTTAACCTCCTACGAGCAGTACTTC.

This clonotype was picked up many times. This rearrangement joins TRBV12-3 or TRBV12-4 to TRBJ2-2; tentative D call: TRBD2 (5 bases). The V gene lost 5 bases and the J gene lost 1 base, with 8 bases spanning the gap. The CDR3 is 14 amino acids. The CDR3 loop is CASSATRNTGELFF. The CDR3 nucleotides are TGTGCCAGCAGTGCAACTAGGAACACCGGGGAGCTGTTTTTT.

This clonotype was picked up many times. In DNA form, the CDR3 reads TGTGCCAGCAGTGAGTCCCGCGAGCAGTACTTC. Protein product: CASSESREQYF. This chain uses TRBV2 with TRBJ2-7; D gene ambiguous. The CDR3 has 11 amino acids. Germline CDR1 and CDR2: SNHLY and FYNNEI. Trimming took off 3 bases at V and 6 bases at J, with 6 bases between the two ends.